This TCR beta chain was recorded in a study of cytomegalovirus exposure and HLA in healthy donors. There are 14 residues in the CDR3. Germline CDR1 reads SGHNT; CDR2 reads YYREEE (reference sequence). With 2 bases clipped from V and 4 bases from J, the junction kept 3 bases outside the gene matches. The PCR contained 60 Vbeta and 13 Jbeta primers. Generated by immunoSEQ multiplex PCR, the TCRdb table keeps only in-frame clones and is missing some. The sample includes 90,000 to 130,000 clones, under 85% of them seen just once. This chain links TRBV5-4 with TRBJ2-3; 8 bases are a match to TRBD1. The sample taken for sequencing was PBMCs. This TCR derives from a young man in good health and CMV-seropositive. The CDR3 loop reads CASSFQGAPDTQYF. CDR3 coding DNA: TGTGCCAGCAGCTTTCAGGGGGCTCCAGATACGCAGTATTTT.